This T cell receptor beta chain was sequenced during a study of glioma-infiltrating T cells. Study conclusions and caveats: Non-neoplastic patients had below-expected tissue-blood divergence, while all gliomas exceeded expectation.

Using RNA template, CDR3s of TCR alpha and beta were amplified with iRepertoire arm-PCR. Via MiXCR, TCRdb re-called the multiplex PCR reads, giving one row per CDR3 protein. The data hold over 100,000 distinct CDR3 sequences, with around a quarter observed a single time. This clonotype was seen repeatedly, ten times or more. Its antigen is not known. Sequenced sample: glioma tissue, nonneoplastic brain tissue, or PBMCs (not recorded which). This receptor was identified in a human donor with low-grade glioma or glioblastoma, undergoing nonglioma brain surgery, or in good health (not recorded which).

In nucleotides, the CDR3 is TGTGCCAGCAGACCCTACGACAGGGACGAAGAGACCCAGTACTTC. Its protein is CASRPYDRDEETQYF. The J gene is TRBJ2-5, the V gene TRBV6-2 or TRBV6-3, with 7 bases lining up with TRBD1. Germline V lookup: CDR1 MNHEY, CDR2 SVGEGT. Trimming cost V 6 bases and J 3 bases; bases outside gene matches: 10. CDR3 length: 15 residues.